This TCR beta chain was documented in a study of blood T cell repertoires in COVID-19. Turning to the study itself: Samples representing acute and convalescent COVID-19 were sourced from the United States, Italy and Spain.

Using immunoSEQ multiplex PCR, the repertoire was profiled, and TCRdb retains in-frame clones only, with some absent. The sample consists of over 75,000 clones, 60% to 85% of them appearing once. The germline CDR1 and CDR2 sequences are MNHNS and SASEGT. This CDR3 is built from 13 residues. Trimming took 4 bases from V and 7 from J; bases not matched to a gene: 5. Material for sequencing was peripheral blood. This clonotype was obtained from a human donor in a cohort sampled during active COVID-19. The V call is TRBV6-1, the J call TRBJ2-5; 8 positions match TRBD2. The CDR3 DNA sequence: TGTGCCAGCAGTGGAGCGGGAGTGGCGACCCAGTACTTC. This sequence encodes CASSGAGVATQYF.